The rows below give T cell receptor beta chains drawn from one sample of a study of T cells in Graves' hyperthyroidism and ophthalmopathy. In TCRdb, the multiplex PCR reads were re-called with MiXCR into one record per CDR3 protein. Of approximately 640,000 distinct CDR3 sequences detected, 15% to 20% appear once; the ten largest clones hold about 14%. Source material: blood. These receptors were taken from a man aged 50 or older with Graves' hyperthyroidism. CDR3s include the opening cysteine and the closing phenylalanine or tryptophan.

v_gene,j_gene,CDR3aa
TRBV7-9,TRBJ2-5,CASSKQGAQETQYF
TRBV7-2,TRBJ2-4,CASSSHSGGGNIQYF
TRBV5-6,TRBJ1-1,CASSVTGVGAFF
TRBV27,TRBJ2-3,CASSTLDGTDTQYF
TRBV10-2,TRBJ2-7,CASRAIWQASSYEQYF
TRBV2,TRBJ2-2,CASRVQATGELFF
TRBV20-1,TRBJ1-4,CSARDDRGWEKLFF
TRBV12-3/TRBV12-4,TRBJ1-4,CASSGGPNEKLFF
TRBV11-2,TRBJ2-1,CASSFGTSGTGEQFF
TRBV19,TRBJ2-7,CASTGRGRDYEQYF
TRBV29-1,TRBJ2-1,CSADQGIGSEQFF
TRBV11-2,TRBJ2-5,CASIGTSGRETQYF
TRBV27,TRBJ1-2,CASSSIRDKVNYGYTF
TRBV19,TRBJ2-7,CASSMGRTYEQYF
TRBV20-1,TRBJ2-7,CSAPRSYEQYF
TRBV6-1,TRBJ2-3,CASSERLAGVLDTQYF
TRBV2,TRBJ2-2,CASSKSGTNTGELFF
TRBV29-1,TRBJ2-2,CSVEGGWTSGRTNTGELFF
TRBV7-2,TRBJ2-5,CASSLLAGFQETQYF
TRBV11-2,TRBJ1-2,CASSSYRGPKANYGYTF
TRBV7-9,TRBJ1-4,CASSLRPGQGEKLFF
TRBV28,TRBJ2-1,CASSLPSGRVYNEQFF
TRBV11-3,TRBJ2-4,CASSLVTSGYWTPAKNIQYF
TRBV14,TRBJ2-4,CASSQALMPGLNIQYF
TRBV7-9,TRBJ2-5,CASSPGRGTETQYF
TRBV4-2,TRBJ1-2,CASSQDEGAVGYTF
TRBV6-2/TRBV6-3,TRBJ2-3,CASHDTDTQYF
TRBV19,TRBJ2-2,CASSILEGTGELFF
TRBV7-9,TRBJ2-7,CASSSKADYEQYF
TRBV6-2/TRBV6-3,TRBJ1-3,CASSSVRQGPGNTIYF
TRBV29-1,TRBJ2-2,CSVEAPRLAGWSTGELFF
TRBV29-1,TRBJ1-1,CSVSPSNTEAFF
TRBV6-9,TRBJ2-5,CASSYKGAGTQYF
TRBV11-2,TRBJ1-1,CASSSGQGGRAFF
TRBV28,TRBJ2-2,CASSLSGGSGELFF
TRBV20-1,TRBJ2-3,CSARDNSASTDTQYF
TRBV3-1,TRBJ1-1,CASSQRPAHTEAFF
TRBV7-9,TRBJ1-4,CASSLTRATNEKLFF
TRBV4-2,TRBJ2-2,CASSQDEGTPSGELFF
TRBV24-1,TRBJ2-1,CATSVGSGGENEQFF
TRBV30,TRBJ1-2,CAWHGTAANYGYTF
TRBV6-6,TRBJ1-2,CASSYLNRGIDGYTF
TRBV6-1,TRBJ1-1,CASSDWGQQNTEAFF
TRBV6-2/TRBV6-3,TRBJ2-7,CASSKPGTSVFYEQYF
TRBV30,TRBJ2-5,CAWGELETQYF
TRBV28,TRBJ2-5,CASSSLDGRRGETQYF
TRBV18,TRBJ1-2,CASSPDLQGAYGYTF
TRBV5-1,TRBJ2-3,CASSSAGDTDTQDF
TRBV7-3,TRBJ2-1,CASSLRGGSYNEQFF
TRBV7-8,TRBJ1-5,CASSLSRARDQPQHF
TRBV4-2,TRBJ2-3,CASSQGTSAVTDTQYF
TRBV6-1,TRBJ1-5,CASRENQPQHF